A selection of T cell receptor beta chains follows, all from one sample in a study of Ad26.COV2.S vaccination and SARS-CoV-2 variants. The assay was immunoSEQ multiplex PCR, and TCRdb's table has in-frame clones only and misses some. The top ten clones hold 3% to 4% of a sample with fewer than 300,000 clones, about 87% of them seen once. The sample here was peripheral blood, taken in a trial of Ad26.COV2.S vaccine versus placebo. Receptor source: a person aged 18-60 years who received the Ad26.COV2.S COVID-19 vaccine or a placebo. Each CDR3 is given with its conserved first and last residue. A D gene is named only where the DNA matches it firmly. Clone size is given for some rows only: seen once, a few or many times, or a class if the clone is expanded.

clone size: .; V gene: TRBV30; J gene: TRBJ2-4; D gene: .; CDR3 DNA: TGTGCCTGGAGTGTAAGGACGGGGTATGGTTCCAAAAACATTCAGTACTTC; CDR3 protein: CAWSVRTGYGSKNIQYF
clone size: .; V gene: TRBV11-2; J gene: TRBJ2-1; D gene: .; CDR3 DNA: TGTGCCAGCAGCTCTGCGGGCAGCCGCTCCTACAATGAGCAGTTCTTC; CDR3 protein: CASSSAGSRSYNEQFF
clone size: .; V gene: TRBV5-6; J gene: TRBJ1-3; D gene: .; CDR3 DNA: TGTGCCAGCAGCTTGGGGGCAAACACCATATATTTT; CDR3 protein: CASSLGANTIYF
clone size: .; V gene: TRBV3-1/TRBV3-2; J gene: TRBJ1-2; D gene: .; CDR3 DNA: TGTGCCAGCAGCCAAGAGTACAGGGCTCATGGCTACACCTTC; CDR3 protein: CASSQEYRAHGYTF
clone size: .; V gene: TRBV5-1; J gene: TRBJ2-2; D gene: .; CDR3 DNA: TGCGCCAGCAGCTCTTCTGGGCGGGGCACCGGGGAGCTGTTTTTT; CDR3 protein: CASSSSGRGTGELFF
clone size: .; V gene: TRBV12-5; J gene: TRBJ1-1; D gene: .; CDR3 DNA: TGTGCTAGTGGTTTGGTACTAGGAGGGGCTGGAAACACTGAAGCTTTCTTT; CDR3 protein: CASGLVLGGAGNTEAFF
clone size: .; V gene: TRBV19; J gene: TRBJ1-3; D gene: .; CDR3 DNA: TGTGCCAGTAGGAATCAGGGTGGAAACACCATATATTTT; CDR3 protein: CASRNQGGNTIYF
clone size: .; V gene: TRBV6-2/TRBV6-3; J gene: TRBJ2-1; D gene: TRBD2; CDR3 DNA: TGTGCCAGCAGTTACTCGTCTGCGCTAGCGGGAGCTCGTACCTCCTACAATGAGCAGTTCTTC; CDR3 protein: CASSYSSALAGARTSYNEQFF
clone size: .; V gene: TRBV5-1; J gene: TRBJ2-1; D gene: .; CDR3 DNA: TGCGCCAGCAGCTGGACAGTAAACAATGAGCAGTTCTTC; CDR3 protein: CASSWTVNNEQFF
clone size: .; V gene: TRBV19; J gene: TRBJ2-1; D gene: TRBD1; CDR3 DNA: TGTGCCAGTAGTATGGACAGGGGGTCGTACAATGAGCAGTTCTTC; CDR3 protein: CASSMDRGSYNEQFF
clone size: .; V gene: TRBV29-1; J gene: TRBJ1-6; D gene: .; CDR3 DNA: TGCAGCGTGACAGAACAGGGCCGCTCACCCCTCCACTTT; CDR3 protein: CSVTEQGRSPLHF
clone size: .; V gene: TRBV5-1; J gene: TRBJ1-5; D gene: .; CDR3 DNA: TGCGCCAGCAGCGAGCATCCAGGGGCGTATAGCAATCAGCCCCAGCATTTT; CDR3 protein: CASSEHPGAYSNQPQHF
clone size: .; V gene: TRBV12-5; J gene: TRBJ2-4; D gene: TRBD1; CDR3 DNA: TGTGCTAGTGGTTTGGGACAGGGAATGAACATTCAGTACTTC; CDR3 protein: CASGLGQGMNIQYF
clone size: few; V gene: TRBV2; J gene: TRBJ1-2; D gene: .; CDR3 DNA: TGTGCCAGCATTCCAGGACAGATGAGGAGTTATGGCTACACCTTC; CDR3 protein: CASIPGQMRSYGYTF
clone size: .; V gene: TRBV7-2; J gene: TRBJ1-5; D gene: TRBD1; CDR3 DNA: TGTGCCAGCAGCCAAGGGACAGGGGGGCCCTCTCAGCCCCAGCATTTT; CDR3 protein: CASSQGTGGPSQPQHF
clone size: .; V gene: TRBV20-1; J gene: TRBJ1-1; D gene: .; CDR3 DNA: TGCAGTGCTAGCCCCAACACTGAAGCTTTCTTT; CDR3 protein: CSASPNTEAFF
clone size: .; V gene: TRBV10-3; J gene: TRBJ1-1; D gene: .; CDR3 DNA: TGTGCCATCAGTGATAACCTACAGGGCCCGAATGCTTTCTTT; CDR3 protein: CAISDNLQGPNAFF
clone size: .; V gene: TRBV11-2; J gene: TRBJ2-1; D gene: TRBD2; CDR3 DNA: TGTGCCAGCAGCTTATCGTTGTCTAGCGGCTCCTACAATGAGCAGTTCTTC; CDR3 protein: CASSLSLSSGSYNEQFF
clone size: .; V gene: TRBV30; J gene: TRBJ1-5; D gene: TRBD1; CDR3 DNA: TGTGCCTGGAGATACACAGGGGGAGGCAATCAGCCCCAGCATTTT; CDR3 protein: CAWRYTGGGNQPQHF
clone size: .; V gene: TRBV27; J gene: TRBJ1-6; D gene: .; CDR3 DNA: TGTGCCAGCAGTTTATCGCCAGACCGATATAATTCACCCCTCCACTTT; CDR3 protein: CASSLSPDRYNSPLHF
clone size: .; V gene: TRBV30; J gene: TRBJ2-3; D gene: .; CDR3 DNA: TGTGCCTGGAGTTTGGCTACCATTAGCACAGATACGCAGTATTTT; CDR3 protein: CAWSLATISTDTQYF
clone size: .; V gene: TRBV5-1; J gene: TRBJ1-4; D gene: .; CDR3 DNA: TGCGCCAGCAGCTTGGAGTGGGGGGCGGCAACTAATGAAAAACTGTTTTTT; CDR3 protein: CASSLEWGAATNEKLFF
clone size: .; V gene: TRBV18; J gene: TRBJ1-1; D gene: TRBD1; CDR3 DNA: TGTGCCAGCTCACCGAACAGGGGCAACACTGAAGCTTTCTTT; CDR3 protein: CASSPNRGNTEAFF
clone size: .; V gene: TRBV3-1/TRBV3-2; J gene: TRBJ1-5; D gene: .; CDR3 DNA: TGTGCCAGCAGCCGAAGTCAGGGGATTAATCAGCCCCAGCATTTT; CDR3 protein: CASSRSQGINQPQHF
clone size: .; V gene: TRBV11-3; J gene: TRBJ2-7; D gene: TRBD1; CDR3 DNA: TGTGCCAGCAGTCCGGGACAGGGGGCTTTCTACGAGCAGTACTTC; CDR3 protein: CASSPGQGAFYEQYF
clone size: .; V gene: TRBV5-6; J gene: TRBJ1-5; D gene: .; CDR3 DNA: TGTGCCAGCAGCTTGCGGAGCGGTAATCAGCCCCAGCATTTT; CDR3 protein: CASSLRSGNQPQHF
clone size: .; V gene: TRBV18; J gene: TRBJ2-7; D gene: .; CDR3 DNA: TGTGCCAGCTCACCACTTGGTCCGGGGCAGAACTACGAGCAGTACTTC; CDR3 protein: CASSPLGPGQNYEQYF
clone size: .; V gene: TRBV6-5; J gene: TRBJ1-2; D gene: TRBD1; CDR3 DNA: TGTGCCAGCAGTTACTCGGGACAGGGCTTGTATGGCTACACCTTC; CDR3 protein: CASSYSGQGLYGYTF
clone size: .; V gene: TRBV7-9; J gene: TRBJ2-7; D gene: .; CDR3 DNA: TGTGCCAGCAGCTTACAGGGTCCCTCCTCAAAAGAGCAGTACTTC; CDR3 protein: CASSLQGPSSKEQYF
clone size: .; V gene: TRBV4-1; J gene: TRBJ2-3; D gene: TRBD1; CDR3 DNA: TGCGCCAGCAGCCAACCGGGACAGGGAGAAGATACGCAGTATTTT; CDR3 protein: CASSQPGQGEDTQYF
clone size: .; V gene: TRBV29-1; J gene: TRBJ1-2; D gene: .; CDR3 DNA: TGCAGCGTTGAAACAGGCCGTTGGGGTAGCTACACCTTC; CDR3 protein: CSVETGRWGSYTF
clone size: .; V gene: TRBV2; J gene: TRBJ2-7; D gene: TRBD1; CDR3 DNA: TGTGCCAGCAGTGGGATCCGGGACAGGGGTTCCTACGAGCAGTACTTC; CDR3 protein: CASSGIRDRGSYEQYF
clone size: .; V gene: TRBV5-5; J gene: TRBJ2-5; D gene: .; CDR3 DNA: TGTGCCAGCAGCTCCTTGGCCGGGGGCAGGGACTTC; CDR3 protein: CASSSLAGGRDF
clone size: .; V gene: TRBV5-4; J gene: TRBJ1-1; D gene: .; CDR3 DNA: TGTGCCAGCAGCGGAGGACGGAACACTGAAGCTTTCTTT; CDR3 protein: CASSGGRNTEAFF
clone size: .; V gene: TRBV3-1/TRBV3-2; J gene: TRBJ2-7; D gene: TRBD2; CDR3 DNA: TGTGCCAGCAGCCAAGGCAGCGGGAGGGCTTACGAGCAGTACTTC; CDR3 protein: CASSQGSGRAYEQYF
clone size: .; V gene: TRBV7-2; J gene: TRBJ2-5; D gene: TRBD2; CDR3 DNA: TGTGCCAGCAGCTTAGCTTCTAGCGGGGGTCAAGAGACCCAGTACTTC; CDR3 protein: CASSLASSGGQETQYF
clone size: .; V gene: TRBV6-5; J gene: TRBJ1-2; D gene: .; CDR3 DNA: TGTGCCAGCAGACACGGGACGTTCCTGAACTATGGCTACACCTTC; CDR3 protein: CASRHGTFLNYGYTF
clone size: .; V gene: TRBV11-2; J gene: TRBJ2-1; D gene: .; CDR3 DNA: TGTGCCAGCAGCATAGCGAGATACAATGAGCAGTTCTTC; CDR3 protein: CASSIARYNEQFF
clone size: .; V gene: TRBV14; J gene: TRBJ1-6; D gene: .; CDR3 DNA: TGTGCCAGCAGCCAACAGGGAATTAGATCACCCCTCCACTTT; CDR3 protein: CASSQQGIRSPLHF
clone size: few; V gene: TRBV9; J gene: TRBJ1-2; D gene: .; CDR3 DNA: TGTGCCAGCAGCGTAGGCGTTGGGGGCAGTGAGGGCTACACCTTC; CDR3 protein: CASSVGVGGSEGYTF
clone size: .; V gene: TRBV19; J gene: TRBJ2-4; D gene: .; CDR3 DNA: TGTGCCAGTAGCTTCATCCTGCCCCCTCTAAAAAACATTCAGTACTTC; CDR3 protein: CASSFILPPLKNIQYF
clone size: .; V gene: TRBV3-1/TRBV3-2; J gene: TRBJ1-4; D gene: .; CDR3 DNA: TGTGCCAGCAGCCAATCCGGGGGCGATGAAAAACTGTTTTTT; CDR3 protein: CASSQSGGDEKLFF
clone size: once; V gene: TRBV6-2/TRBV6-3; J gene: TRBJ1-2; D gene: .; CDR3 DNA: TGTGCCAGCAGTTACTCCCGGGAAAGTGGCTACACCTTC; CDR3 protein: CASSYSRESGYTF